The present entry profiles one TCR beta chain with its context. The sample comes from a study of T-cell memory formation after mild COVID-19. Via MiXCR, TCRdb re-called the 5' RACE reads, giving one row per CDR3 protein. The table has about 470,000 distinct CDR3 sequences, about 23% seen once. CDR1 is LNHDA, CDR2 SQIVND, per germline (reference sequence). V lost 6 bases, J lost 2 bases, and 14 bases lay in between. CDR3 length: 15 residues. The sample consisted of PBMCs or a T cell subset sorted from them (not recorded which). The clonotype comes from an adult woman who had mild COVID-19 (a few samples of this study predate the infection). Cell type and time point are not known. V is TRBV19 and J is TRBJ2-1; no clear D gene. The DNA for the CDR3 is TGTGCCAGTAGCTCAATGTACGATCCCTACAATGAGCAGTTCTTC. It codes for CASSSMYDPYNEQFF.